A single sample gave rise to the 5 T cell receptor beta chains below, sequenced in a study of lymphopenia after photon versus proton radiotherapy. TCRdb keeps only in-frame clones here, not all; method: immunoSEQ multiplex PCR. The profile shows 55,000 to 70,000 clones, just under 95% of them singletons. Sample: peripheral blood, taken from a patient treated with photon-based radiotherapy. These receptor sequences come from a woman aged 40-49 years with cholangiocarcinoma.

The chain carries TRBV7-6 and TRBJ2-5; 12 positions match TRBD2. Looked up from germline, CDR1 is SGHVS and CDR2 is FNYEAQ. The J segment lost 8 bases and the V segment lost 6 bases, leaving 10 bases of the junction unmatched. The CDR3 runs to 15 residues. DNA of the CDR3: TGTGCCAGCAGTCGTGAGACTAGCGGGGGTCGAACCCAGTACTTC. Translated: CASSRETSGGRTQYF.

The rearrangement joins TRBV9 to TRBJ1-6; a weak D match, TRBD1 (5 bases). Germline CDR1 reads SGDLS; CDR2 reads YYNGEE. CDR3 length: 15 residues. V shed 0 bases and J shed 5 bases, with 9 bases lying between them. DNA of the CDR3: TGTGCCAGCAGCGTAGAGGGCAGGGATAATTCACCCCTCCACTTT. Its protein product is CASSVEGRDNSPLHF.

CDR3 protein: CASSTPGTAYNEQFF. The CDR3, as DNA: TGTGCCAGCAGCACTCCCGGGACAGCCTACAATGAGCAGTTCTTC. The chain links TRBV5-6 to TRBJ2-1, with 7 positions matching TRBD1. This CDR3 is built from 15 residues. Germline values: CDR1 SGHDT, CDR2 YYEEEE. Trimming took 4 bases from V and 2 from J; bases not matched to a gene: 6.

V gene TRBV7-8 combines with J gene TRBJ1-1, with 10 nucleotides matching TRBD1. Germline values: CDR1 SGHVS, CDR2 FQNEAQ. Losses at the gene ends were 1 base for V and 5 bases for J; bases not matched to a gene: 4. The length of the CDR3 is 15 residues. The CDR3 DNA reads TGTGCCAGCAGCTTAGGACAGGGGGCGAGAACTGAAGCTTTCTTT. Amino acids: CASSLGQGARTEAFF.

The CDR3: CASSLLGRNQETQYF. CDR3 coding DNA: TGTGCCAGCAGTTTATTAGGTAGAAACCAAGAGACCCAGTACTTC. The V and J genes are TRBV28 and TRBJ2-5; D gene unclear. CDR3 length: 15 residues. Deletions cut 1 base from V and 0 bases from J, with 9 bases between. From germline, CDR1 is MDHEN and CDR2 SYDVKM.